The 13 T cell receptor beta chains below come from one sample, sequenced in a study of blood T cell repertoires in COVID-19. Clones were sequenced by immunoSEQ multiplex PCR, and TCRdb holds only the in-frame ones, with some missing. The profile shows about 360,000 clones, around 87% of them singletons. The sample taken for sequencing was PBMCs or T cells enriched from blood (not recorded which). The receptors shown here come from a man aged 40-49 years in a cohort exposed to, infected with or recovered from COVID-19 (not recorded which).

The V gene is TRBV5-1, the J gene TRBJ2-3; D gene unclear. V lost 4 bases, J lost 6 bases, and 9 bases lay in between. Germline V CDR1 and CDR2: SGHRS, YFSETQ. This CDR3 has 12 residues. The CDR3 loop is CASSPFGDTQYF. In DNA, the CDR3 is TGCGCCAGCAGCCCTTTCGGGGATACGCAGTATTTT.

In regard to this clone: Other nucleotide sequences in the sample specify the same CDR3. The chain carries TRBV7-2 and TRBJ2-7; 10 nucleotides align to TRBD2. CDR1 is SGHTA and CDR2 is FQGNSA in the germline V gene. J lost 1 base, V lost 7 bases, and 4 bases had no gene match. The CDR3 length is 14 residues. This CDR3 is CASKGTSVSYEQYF. The CDR3 bases are TGTGCCAGCAAGGGGACTAGCGTGTCCTACGAGCAGTACTTC. Complete variable domain (other parts from reference TRBV7-2 and TRBJ2-7): GAGVSQSPSNKVTEKGKDVELRCDPISGHTALYWYRQSLGQGLEFLIYFQGNSAPDKSGLPSDRFSAERTGGSVSTLTIQRTQQEDSAVYLCASKGTSVSYEQYFGPGTRLTVT.

The chain is built from TRBV6-5 and TRBJ2-7, with D maybe TRBD1 (5 bases). Germline V CDR1 and CDR2: MNHEY, SVGAGI. The CDR3 loop spans 14 amino acids. V shed 6 bases and J shed 2 bases, with 14 bases lying between them. CDR3 amino acids: CASSLSDSTYEQYF. In nucleotides, the CDR3 is TGTGCCAGCAGCCTTTCTGACAGTACCTACGAGCAGTACTTC.

The chain links TRBV19 to TRBJ1-5, with 7 nucleotides matching TRBD1. From germline, CDR1 is LNHDA and CDR2 SQIVND (reference sequence). The CDR3 is 15 amino acids. The ends lost 3 bases at V and 4 bases at J; junction bases unmatched: 6. Here the CDR3 DNA reads TGTGCCAGTAGTATTTTGGCAGGGGGAAATCAGCCCCAGCATTTT. This encodes CASSILAGGNQPQHF.

The J gene is TRBJ1-1, the V gene TRBV5-5; 7 nucleotides line up with TRBD1. V lost 4 bases and J lost 4; bases outside the gene matches: 7. The CDR3 runs 14 residues. Looked up from germline, CDR1 is SGHKS and CDR2 is YYEKEE (reference sequence). The CDR3 loop is CASSPIDRATEAFF. In DNA form, the CDR3 reads TGTGCCAGCAGCCCGATTGACAGGGCCACTGAAGCTTTCTTT.

The genes are TRBV19 and TRBJ2-1, with 12 positions matching TRBD1. The germline gives CDR1 LNHDA, CDR2 SQIVND (reference sequence). V shed 4 bases, J shed 5 bases, and the junction held 9 bases outside the gene matches. CDR3 size: 17 residues. The CDR3 spells CASSTTGTGGIDNEQFF. DNA of the CDR3: TGTGCCAGTAGTACCACCGGGACAGGGGGCATCGACAATGAGCAGTTCTTC.

V is TRBV24-1 and J is TRBJ2-5, with D tentatively TRBD1 (8 bases). Looked up from germline, CDR1 is KGHDR and CDR2 is SFDVKD. The V and J ends lost 5 bases and 5 bases respectively, with 17 bases between them. The CDR3 length is 15 residues. The CDR3: CATSAPYRGGETQYF. DNA of the CDR3: TGTGCCACCAGTGCCCCCTACAGGGGGGGGGAGACCCAGTACTTC.

The V call is TRBV6-5, the J call TRBJ1-4, with 7 nucleotides matching TRBD1. The CDR3 has 16 residues. With 2 bases clipped from V and 5 bases from J, the junction kept 8 bases outside the gene matches. Looked up from germline, CDR1 is MNHEY and CDR2 is SVGAGI. CDR3 amino acids: CASSYHRTGENEKLFF. The CDR3 DNA is TGTGCCAGCAGTTACCATCGGACAGGAGAGAATGAAAAACTGTTTTTT.

The chain couples TRBV6-1 to TRBJ2-3; TRBD2 aligns across 9 bases. Germline V gene data show CDR1 as MNHNS and CDR2 as SASEGT. With 4 bases clipped from V and 6 bases from J, the junction kept 11 bases outside the gene matches. The CDR3 sequence is 16 residues long. The CDR3 sequence: CASSAPASGRFDTQYF. CDR3 DNA sequence: TGTGCCAGCAGTGCCCCGGCGAGCGGGAGGTTCGATACGCAGTATTTT.

The V gene is TRBV5-6, the J gene TRBJ2-3; 11 nucleotides match TRBD2. The germline V gene encodes CDR1 SGHDT and CDR2 YYEEEE. V was pared by 4 bases and J by 3 bases, with 4 bases of the junction left unmatched. The length of the CDR3 is 15 residues. Written as DNA, the CDR3 is TGTGCCAGCAGCACGGGACTAGCGGATACAGATACGCAGTATTTT. It is translated as CASSTGLADTDTQYF.

V is TRBV28 and J is TRBJ1-1, with D unclear. The CDR3 is made up of 14 amino acids. In germline, CDR1 is MDHEN, CDR2 SYDVKM. Trimming stripped 2 bases from V and 0 bases from J, with 7 bases between. CDR3 nucleotide sequence: TGTGCCAGCAGTTTAACGGTCCTGAACACTGAAGCTTTCTTT. Protein sequence: CASSLTVLNTEAFF.

This clone appeared a few times. In DNA form, the CDR3 reads TGTGCCAGCAGTGGCCGACAGGGCAGCACTGAAGCTTTCTTT. Its protein is CASSGRQGSTEAFF. The gene calls are TRBV2 and TRBJ1-1; 7 bases are shared with TRBD1. The V and J ends lost 4 bases and 4 bases, in that order; junction bases with no gene match: 6. CDR3 length: 14 amino acids. Germline V gene lookup returns CDR1 SNHLY and CDR2 FYNNEI.

This chain uses TRBV6-5 with TRBJ2-3; 7 nucleotides line up with TRBD2. Looked up from germline, CDR1 is MNHEY and CDR2 is SVGAGI. The CDR3 is made up of 16 amino acids. V lost 3 bases, J lost 1 base, and 7 bases stayed unmatched. The CDR3 protein is CASSYTGRSGTDTQYF. The CDR3 nucleotides are TGTGCCAGCAGTTATACCGGGAGGAGCGGCACAGATACGCAGTATTTT.